This T cell receptor (beta chain) was sequenced in a study of control samples from healthy donors and cancer patients. The data were produced by immunoSEQ multiplex PCR, yet TCRdb's version contains in-frame clones alone and is incomplete. Of about 410,000 clones listed, more than 80% are singletons. The CDR3 consists of 13 residues. The V gene's germline CDR1 is SGHTA and CDR2 FQGTGA. The V and J ends lost 2 bases and 2 bases respectively, with 7 bases between them. The sample was PBMCs. V usage is TRBV7-3 and J usage is TRBJ2-7, with D uncertain. The TCR sequence derives from a middle-aged man with head and neck cancer. The CDR3 nucleotides are TGTGCCAGCAGCTTAGGGGTGCCCTACGAGCAGTACTTC. Amino acid sequence: CASSLGVPYEQYF.